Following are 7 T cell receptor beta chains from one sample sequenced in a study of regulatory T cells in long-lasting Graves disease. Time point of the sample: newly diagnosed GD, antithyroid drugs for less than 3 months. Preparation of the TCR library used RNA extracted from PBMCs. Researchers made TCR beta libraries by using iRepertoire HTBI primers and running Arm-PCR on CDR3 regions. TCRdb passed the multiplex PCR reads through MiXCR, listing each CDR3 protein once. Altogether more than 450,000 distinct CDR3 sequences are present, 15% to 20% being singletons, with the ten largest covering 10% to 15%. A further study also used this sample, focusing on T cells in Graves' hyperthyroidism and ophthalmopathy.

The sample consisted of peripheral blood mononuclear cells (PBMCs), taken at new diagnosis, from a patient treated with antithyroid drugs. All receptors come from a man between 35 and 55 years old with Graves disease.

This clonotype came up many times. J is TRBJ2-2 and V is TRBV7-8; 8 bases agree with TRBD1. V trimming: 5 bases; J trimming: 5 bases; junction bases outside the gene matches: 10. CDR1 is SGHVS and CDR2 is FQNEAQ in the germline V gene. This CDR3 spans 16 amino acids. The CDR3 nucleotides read TGTGCCAGCAGCCTAAGGACAGGGAGAGGGACCGGGGAGCTGTTTTTT. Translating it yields CASSLRTGRGTGELFF.

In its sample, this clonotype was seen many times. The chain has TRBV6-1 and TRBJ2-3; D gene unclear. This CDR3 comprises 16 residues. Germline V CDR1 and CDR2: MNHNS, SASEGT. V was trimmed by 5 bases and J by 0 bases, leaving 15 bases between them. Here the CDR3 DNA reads TGTGCCAGCAGTCCCAAGACCGAAGGTAGCACAGATACGCAGTATTTT. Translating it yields CASSPKTEGSTDTQYF.

CDR3 DNA sequence: TGTGCCACCAGTGACCCGACTCAGGGGAATCAGCCCCAGCATTTT. Translated: CATSDPTQGNQPQHF. The gene calls are TRBV24-1 and TRBJ1-5, with D possibly matching TRBD1 (6 bases). Deletions cut 4 bases from V and 4 bases from J, with 13 bases between. The CDR3 consists of 15 residues. Germline V gene data show CDR1 as KGHDR and CDR2 as SFDVKD.

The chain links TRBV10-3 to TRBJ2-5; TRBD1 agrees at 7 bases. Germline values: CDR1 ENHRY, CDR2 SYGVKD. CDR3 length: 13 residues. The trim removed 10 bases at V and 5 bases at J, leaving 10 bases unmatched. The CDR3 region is CATGQGERETQYF. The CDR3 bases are TGTGCCACCGGGCAGGGGGAAAGGGAGACCCAGTACTTC.

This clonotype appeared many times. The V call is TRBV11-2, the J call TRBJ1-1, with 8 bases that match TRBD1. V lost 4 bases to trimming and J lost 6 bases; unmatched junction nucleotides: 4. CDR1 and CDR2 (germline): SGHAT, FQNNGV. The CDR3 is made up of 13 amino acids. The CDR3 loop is CASSSTQGAEAFF. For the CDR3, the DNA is TGTGCCAGCAGCTCCACACAGGGGGCTGAAGCTTTCTTT.

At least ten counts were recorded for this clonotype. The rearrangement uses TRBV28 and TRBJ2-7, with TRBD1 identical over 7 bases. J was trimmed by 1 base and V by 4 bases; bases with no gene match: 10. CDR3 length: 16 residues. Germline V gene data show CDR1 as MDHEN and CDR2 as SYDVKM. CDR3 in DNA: TGTGCCAGCAGTTATTCTTGGGACAGCCTTTCCTACGAGCAGTACTTC. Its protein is CASSYSWDSLSYEQYF.

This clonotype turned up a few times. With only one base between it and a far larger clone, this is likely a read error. CDR3 sequence: CSAKTGTGSTRVADEQYF. The DNA for the CDR3 is TGCAGTGCTAAGACCGGGACAGGGTCGACTAGGGTGGCGGATGAGCAGTACTTC. The gene calls are TRBV20-1 and TRBJ2-3; 9 bases are shared with TRBD1. The end of the DNA is better explained by TRBJ2-7, so the J call may be wrong. CDR1 and CDR2 (germline): DFQATT, SNEGSKA (reference sequence). CDR3 size: 18 residues.